The clone carrying this T cell receptor (beta chain) was seen just once. What it binds is not known. These data are taken from a study of OX40 agonist ivuxolimab in advanced cancers. Looking at the study overall: The dose of intravenous ivuxolimab that patients received every 2 weeks ranged from 0.01 to 10 mg/kg.

Assay used: immunoSEQ multiplex PCR; TCRdb lists only in-frame clones, some missing. The sample holds about 26,000 clones, around nine tenths seen once. CDR3 length: 13 amino acids. Between the trimmed V and J ends, which lost 6 bases and 4 bases, there was a span of 12 bases. The V gene's germline CDR1 is MNHEY and CDR2 SMNVEV (reference sequence). Study results and caveats: Low clonal expansion, among the lowest seen, marked partial responders at 0.1-3.0 mg/kg. More expanded clones were seen, on average, in CD8+ T cells than in CD4+.

The chain links TRBV27 to TRBJ1-1; D might be TRBD1 (5 bases). The sample in question was CD4+ or CD8+ T cells sorted from blood, obtained in a trial of the OX40 agonist ivuxolimab. The clonotype originates from an adult with an advanced solid tumor such as melanoma, head and neck, liver or kidney cancer. The CDR3 loop reads CASSPWGGTEAFF. CDR3 in DNA: TGTGCCAGCAGCCCCTGGGGGGGCACTGAAGCTTTCTTT.